These 20 T cell receptor beta chains were sequenced from one sample in a study of T cell responses to AZD1222 COVID-19 vaccine. Generated by immunoSEQ multiplex PCR, the TCRdb table keeps only in-frame clones and is missing some. Among about 200,000 clones, approximately 93% were seen once, and the ten largest hold approximately 1%. Sequences were derived from peripheral blood, sampled 28 days after the second AZD1222 dose. Every receptor here comes from an adult who received the AZD1222 COVID-19 vaccine.

This clone was seen only once. The chain couples TRBV2 to TRBJ1-4; maybe TRBD1 (5 bases). The V end lost 1 base, the J end lost 13 bases, and 19 bases lay between the germline ends. The CDR3 extends over 15 amino acids. The V gene's germline CDR1 is SNHLY and CDR2 FYNNEI. CDR3 protein: CASSEEGPRMGLLFF. As DNA, the CDR3 is TGTGCCAGCAGTGAAGAGGGACCGCGCATGGGGTTACTGTTTTTT.

This rearrangement joins TRBV7-9 to TRBJ1-4, with D unresolved. The CDR3 runs to 14 residues. CDR1 and CDR2 (germline): SEHNR, FQNEAQ (reference sequence). Trimming pared 5 bases from V and 7 bases from J, leaving 14 bases between. The DNA of the CDR3 is TGTGCCAGCAGCGGCTCCGCTCGTCGTGAAAAACTGTTTTTT. Translation gives CASSGSARREKLFF.

This sequence joins TRBV3-1 (or the pseudogene TRBV3-2) and TRBJ1-1; the D is unclear. The CDR3 contains 13 residues. Germline V CDR1 and CDR2: LGHDT, YNNKEL (reference sequence). The V end lost 0 bases, the J end lost 6 bases, and 8 bases lay between the germline ends. The CDR3 bases are TGTGCCAGCAGCCAAGAGGGCCCCGCTGAAGCTTTCTTT. Translation gives CASSQEGPAEAFF.

V usage is TRBV6-5 and J usage is TRBJ2-2; the D gene is possibly TRBD2 (6 bases). Germline lookup yields CDR1 MNHEY and CDR2 SVGAGI. The CDR3 runs to 13 residues. Trimming removed 7 bases from V and 3 bases from J, with 9 bases in between. The CDR3 protein is CASTGVYTGELFF. In nucleotides, the CDR3 is TGTGCCAGCACGGGGGTGTACACCGGGGAGCTGTTTTTT.

The rearrangement joins TRBV13 to TRBJ2-3, with 13 bases aligning to TRBD2. This CDR3 contains 17 residues. Germline CDR1 reads PRHDT; CDR2 reads FYEKMQ (reference sequence). V gave up 5 bases and J gave up 2 bases; unmatched junction bases: 7. The CDR3 nucleotides read TGTGCCAGCAGCCCCCCGACTAGCGGGGGGTACACAGATACGCAGTATTTT. Its translation: CASSPPTSGGYTDTQYF.

The chain employs TRBV7-9 and TRBJ1-2, with 9 bases lining up with TRBD1. The CDR3 contains 19 residues. The V gene's germline CDR1 is SEHNR and CDR2 FQNEAQ (reference sequence). Losses at the gene ends were 4 bases for V and 4 bases for J; bases not matched to a gene: 19. The CDR3 nucleotides read TGTGCCAGCAGCTCAATGGGAAGACGAGACAGGGGGAGGACCTATGGCTACACCTTC. As protein: CASSSMGRRDRGRTYGYTF.

The V call is TRBV7-9, the J call TRBJ1-5; 8 nucleotides agree with TRBD1. The CDR3 has 16 amino acids. Germline loops: CDR1 SEHNR, CDR2 FQNEAQ (reference sequence). J lost 2 bases, V lost 1 base, and 4 bases had no gene match. DNA of the CDR3: TGTGCCAGCAGCTTAGGGACAGGGTGGGGCAATCAGCCCCAGCATTTT. This gives the protein CASSLGTGWGNQPQHF.

The chain recombines TRBV6-2 or TRBV6-3 with TRBJ2-7, with D possibly matching TRBD1 (5 bases). This CDR3 has 13 residues. Per germline, CDR1 MNHEY and CDR2 SVGEGT. Trimming shortened V by 5 bases and J by 4 bases, and 12 bases separated the two germline ends. The CDR3 loop is CASSIAGLYEQYF. CDR3 DNA sequence: TGTGCCAGCAGTATCGCAGGGTTATACGAGCAGTACTTC.

This clone was observed a handful of times. The chain recombines TRBV5-6 with TRBJ1-5; 9 bases map to TRBD1. The trim removed 2 bases at V and 0 bases at J, leaving 9 bases unmatched. In germline, CDR1 is SGHDT, CDR2 YYEEEE. The CDR3 runs to 18 residues. CDR3 amino acids: CASSLAGTGIYSNQPQHF. CDR3 DNA sequence: TGTGCCAGCAGCTTAGCCGGGACAGGGATTTATAGCAATCAGCCCCAGCATTTT.

J is TRBJ1-5 and V is TRBV6-5, with D tentatively TRBD1 (6 bases). Germline CDR1 MNHEY, CDR2 SVGAGI. V lost 6 bases to trimming and J lost 1 base, with 10 bases between them. This CDR3 has 14 residues. DNA for the CDR3: TGTGCCAGCAGAGGACAGCCAAGCAATCAGCCCCAGCATTTT. Residues: CASRGQPSNQPQHF.

The chain couples TRBV21-1 to TRBJ1-3. TRBV21-1 is labeled a pseudogene. The CDR3 is 15 amino acids. The DNA for the CDR3 is TGTGCCAGCGCCCTGGGGGGGGGATCTGGAAACACCATATATTTT. Translation gives CASALGGGSGNTIYF.

Points on this clone: The junction departs from the called germline gene at one end, perhaps through a read error. The rearrangement uses TRBV3-1 (or the pseudogene TRBV3-2) and TRBJ1-2; D is undetermined. Germline CDR1 LGHDT, CDR2 YNNKEL (reference sequence). There are 11 residues in the CDR3. In DNA form, the CDR3 reads TGTGCCAGCAGCCAAGGAAGTTCTTTACTCTTC. Translated, it gives CASSQGSSLLF.

The V and J genes are TRBV5-4 and TRBJ2-7; D might be TRBD1 (5 bases). V lost 0 bases and J lost 2, with 9 bases in between. The CDR3 spans 14 residues. Germline V gene sequence: CDR1 SGHNT, CDR2 YYREEE (reference sequence). In DNA, the CDR3 is TGTGCCAGCAGCTTGGTCCAGGGAACCTACGAGCAGTACTTC. Encoded protein: CASSLVQGTYEQYF.

The chain couples TRBV5-1 to TRBJ1-1; D ambiguous. In germline, CDR1 is SGHRS, CDR2 YFSETQ. The CDR3 length is 14 residues. V gave up 0 bases and J gave up 3 bases, with 9 bases separating them. CDR3 sequence reads: CASSLARGDTEAFF. The CDR3 region has the DNA TGCGCCAGCAGCTTGGCGCGAGGAGACACTGAAGCTTTCTTT.

This chain connects TRBV18 to TRBJ1-3; 9 positions agree with TRBD1. V gave up 1 base and J gave up 2 bases; unmatched junction bases: 15. Germline loops: CDR1 KGHSH, CDR2 LQKENI. The CDR3 is 20 amino acids. The CDR3, as DNA: TGTGCCAGCTCACCACATTTTCGGGACAGGGATGCTAAAACTGGAAACACCATATATTTT. Translating it yields CASSPHFRDRDAKTGNTIYF.

This clone occurred a few times. This chain uses TRBV5-1 with TRBJ1-3; possibly TRBD1 for D (5 bases). Trimming removed 3 bases from V and 0 bases from J, with 13 bases in between. Germline assignment: CDR1 SGHRS and CDR2 YFSETQ. CDR3 length: 16 residues. The CDR3, as DNA: TGCGCCAGCAGCTCTACTCAGGGTCTCTCTGGAAACACCATATATTTT. Its protein is CASSSTQGLSGNTIYF. Drawing the rest from reference TRBV5-1 and TRBJ1-3, the complete variable domain is KAGVTQTPRYLIKTRGQQVTLSCSPISGHRSVSWYQQTPGQGLQFLFEYFSETQRNKGNFPGRFSGRQFSNSRSEMNVSTLELGDSALYLCASSSTQGLSGNTIYFGEGSWLTVV.

The chain's CDR3 is CASSIDQRANSPLHF. In DNA form, the CDR3 reads TGTGCCAGTAGTATAGATCAGCGGGCTAATTCACCCCTCCACTTT. The V call is TRBV19, the J call TRBJ1-6; no firm D call. Trimming took off 0 bases at V and 6 bases at J, with 9 bases between the two ends. CDR1 is LNHDA and CDR2 is SQIVND in the germline V gene (reference sequence). This CDR3 region has 15 residues.

The CDR3 protein is CASRTGHTEAFF. CDR3 nucleotide sequence: TGTGCCAGTAGGACAGGGCACACTGAAGCTTTCTTT. The chain has TRBV3-1 (or the pseudogene TRBV3-2) and TRBJ1-1, with TRBD1 identical over 8 bases. V shed 9 bases, J shed 3 bases, and the junction held 3 bases outside the gene matches. CDR1 and CDR2 (germline): LGHDT, YNNKEL (reference sequence). The CDR3 length is 12 residues.

This chain links TRBV19 with TRBJ2-5; 8 nucleotides agree with TRBD1. CDR3 size: 15 residues. V shed 5 bases and J 7 bases; nucleotides not matched to a gene: 12. Germline lookup yields CDR1 LNHDA and CDR2 SQIVND (reference sequence). For the CDR3, the DNA is TGTGCCAGTAGTCCCCCCGGACAGGGAGGAGGGACCCAGTACTTC. It yields the protein CASSPPGQGGGTQYF.

The V call is TRBV27, the J call TRBJ1-1, with 7 bases lining up with TRBD1. Trimming removed 4 bases from V and 1 base from J; junction bases left unmatched: 3. The CDR3 consists of 14 residues. The germline CDR1 and CDR2 sequences are MNHEY and SMNVEV (reference sequence). CDR3 loop: CASSSGQQNTEAFF. The CDR3 DNA sequence: TGTGCCAGCAGTTCGGGACAGCAGAACACTGAAGCTTTCTTT.